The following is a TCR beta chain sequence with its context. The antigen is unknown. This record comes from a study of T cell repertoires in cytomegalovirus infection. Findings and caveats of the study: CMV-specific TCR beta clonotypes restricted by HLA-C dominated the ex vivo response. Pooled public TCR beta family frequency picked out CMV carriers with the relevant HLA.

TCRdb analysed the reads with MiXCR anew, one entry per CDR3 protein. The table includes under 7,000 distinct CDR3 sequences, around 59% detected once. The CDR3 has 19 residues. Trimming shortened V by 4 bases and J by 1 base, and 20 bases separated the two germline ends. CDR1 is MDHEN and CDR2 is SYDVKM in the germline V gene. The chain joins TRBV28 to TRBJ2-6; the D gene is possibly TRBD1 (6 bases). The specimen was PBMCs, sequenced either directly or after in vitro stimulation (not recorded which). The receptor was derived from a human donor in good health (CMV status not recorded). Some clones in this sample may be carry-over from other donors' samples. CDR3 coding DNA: TGTGCCAGCAGTTCCAGGGTCGGACAGCTTTTGTCTGGGGCCAACGTCCTGACTTTC. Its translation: CASSSRVGQLLSGANVLTF.